The 2 T cell receptor beta chains below were found in one sample sequenced in a study of long-term antiretroviral therapy in people with HIV. Running of the v3.0 immunoSEQ assay took place at survey level. Some clones are missing from TCRdb's copy, which holds only in-frame ones; the method was immunoSEQ multiplex PCR. The sample records about 22,000 clones, around 81% being singletons. Source: unsorted PBMCs, taken roughly 4 years after starting antiretroviral therapy. Receptors originate from a man between 18 and 29 years old with HIV.

This clone was detected only once. DNA of the CDR3: TGTGCCTGGAGTGTCAGGTCCTTAGGCACAGATACGCAGTATTTT. It specifies CAWSVRSLGTDTQYF. The chain combines TRBV30 with TRBJ2-3; D not resolved. Trimming pared 0 bases from V and 1 base from J, leaving 11 bases between. Germline loops: CDR1 GTSNPN, CDR2 SVGIG (reference sequence). The CDR3 totals 15 residues.

The chain couples TRBV2 to TRBJ2-2; D tentatively fits TRBD1 or TRBD2 (5 bases each). The CDR3 covers 13 residues. Germline V lookup: CDR1 SNHLY, CDR2 FYNNEI. Deletions cut 9 bases from V and 2 bases from J, with 10 bases between. The CDR3 DNA is TGTGCCAGTAACGGGGACAACACCGGGGAGCTGTTTTTT. Its protein product is CASNGDNTGELFF.